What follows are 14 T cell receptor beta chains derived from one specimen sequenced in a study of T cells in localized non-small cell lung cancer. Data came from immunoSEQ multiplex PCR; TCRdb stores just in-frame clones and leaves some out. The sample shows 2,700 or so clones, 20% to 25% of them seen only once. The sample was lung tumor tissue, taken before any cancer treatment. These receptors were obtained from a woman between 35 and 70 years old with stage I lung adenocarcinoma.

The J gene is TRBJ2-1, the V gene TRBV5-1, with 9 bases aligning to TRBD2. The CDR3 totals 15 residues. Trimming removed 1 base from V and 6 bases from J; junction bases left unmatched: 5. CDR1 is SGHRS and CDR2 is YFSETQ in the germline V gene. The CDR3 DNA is TGCGCCAGCAGCTTGTTGGGCGGGGGGGTCAATGAGCAGTTCTTC. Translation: CASSLLGGGVNEQFF.

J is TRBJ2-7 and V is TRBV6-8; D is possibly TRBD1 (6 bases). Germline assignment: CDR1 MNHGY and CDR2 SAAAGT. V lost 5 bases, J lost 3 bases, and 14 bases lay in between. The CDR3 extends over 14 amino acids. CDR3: CASSDGQLIYEQYF. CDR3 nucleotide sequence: TGTGCCAGCAGTGACGGACAGCTAATCTACGAGCAGTACTTC.

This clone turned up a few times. CDR3: CASSSRASNTGELFF. CDR3 coding DNA: TGTGCCAGCAGCTCCAGGGCTTCGAACACCGGGGAGCTGTTTTTT. The rearrangement links TRBV11-3 to TRBJ2-2, with D tentatively TRBD1 (5 bases). CDR3 length equals 15 residues. V lost 4 bases and J lost 0, with 9 bases in between. The germline gives CDR1 SGHNT, CDR2 YENEEA.

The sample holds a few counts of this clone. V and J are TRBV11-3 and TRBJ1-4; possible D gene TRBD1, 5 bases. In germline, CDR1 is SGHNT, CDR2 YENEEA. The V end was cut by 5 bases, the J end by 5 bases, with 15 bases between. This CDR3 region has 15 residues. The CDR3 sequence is CASSHTGTANEKLFF. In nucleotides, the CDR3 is TGTGCCAGCAGCCATACCGGGACCGCCAATGAAAAACTGTTTTTT.

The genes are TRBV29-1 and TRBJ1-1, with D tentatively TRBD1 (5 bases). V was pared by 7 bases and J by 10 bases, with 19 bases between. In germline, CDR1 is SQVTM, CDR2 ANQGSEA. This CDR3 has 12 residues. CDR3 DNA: TGCAGCGCAGCGTTAAGCAGGGAAGGAGCTTTCTTT. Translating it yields CSAALSREGAFF.

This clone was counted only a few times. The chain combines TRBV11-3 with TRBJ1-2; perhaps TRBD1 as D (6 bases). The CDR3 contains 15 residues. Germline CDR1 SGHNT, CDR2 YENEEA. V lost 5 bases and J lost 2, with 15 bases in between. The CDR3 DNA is TGTGCCAGCAGCCCCCGGACAGCCGCAAACTATGGCTACACCTTC. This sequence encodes CASSPRTAANYGYTF.

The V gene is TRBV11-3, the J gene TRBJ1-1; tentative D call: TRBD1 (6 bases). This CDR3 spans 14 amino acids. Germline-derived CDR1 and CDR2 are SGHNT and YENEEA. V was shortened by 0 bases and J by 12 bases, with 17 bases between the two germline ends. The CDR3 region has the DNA TGTGCCAGCAGCTTAGAGGGGAGGGGGACCCTCCCTTTCTTT. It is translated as CASSLEGRGTLPFF.

The CDR3 DNA reads as TGCGCCAGCAGCACCTCCAAGGGTGAGGGGAATGAAAAACTGTTTTTT. Residues: CASSTSKGEGNEKLFF. The chain is built from TRBV23-1 and TRBJ1-4, with D perhaps matching TRBD1 (5 bases). TRBV23-1 has ORF status, its function being uncertain. Deletions cut 6 bases from V and 5 bases from J, with 19 bases between. CDR3 length: 16 amino acids.

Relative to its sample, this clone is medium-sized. The CDR3 DNA reads as TGTGCCAGCAGGGTCCCACACCCGACAGGGGGCGATGAAAAACTGTTTTTT. As protein: CASRVPHPTGGDEKLFF. The J gene is TRBJ1-4, the V gene TRBV6-8; 10 bases align to TRBD1. CDR1 and CDR2 (germline): MNHGY, SAAAGT. Trimming at V came to 6 bases and at J to 6 bases, leaving 13 bases not matched to a gene. The CDR3 loop spans 17 amino acids.

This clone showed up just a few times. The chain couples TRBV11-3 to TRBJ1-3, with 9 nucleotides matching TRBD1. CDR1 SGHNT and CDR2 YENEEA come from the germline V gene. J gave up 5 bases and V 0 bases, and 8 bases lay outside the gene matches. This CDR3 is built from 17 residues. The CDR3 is CASSLEGGQGIRNTIYF. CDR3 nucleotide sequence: TGTGCCAGCAGCTTAGAAGGGGGACAGGGCATTAGAAACACCATATATTTT.

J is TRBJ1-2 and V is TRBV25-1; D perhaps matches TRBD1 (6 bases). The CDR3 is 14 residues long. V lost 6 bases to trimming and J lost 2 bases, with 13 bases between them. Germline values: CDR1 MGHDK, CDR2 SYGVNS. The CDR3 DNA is TGTGCCAGCAGCCAAATCGACAGGAACTATGGCTACACCTTC. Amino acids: CASSQIDRNYGYTF.

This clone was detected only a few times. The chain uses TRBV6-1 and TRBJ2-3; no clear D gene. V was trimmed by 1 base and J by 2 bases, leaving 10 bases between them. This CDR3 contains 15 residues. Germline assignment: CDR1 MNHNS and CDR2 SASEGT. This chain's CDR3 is CASSEGGGITDTQYF. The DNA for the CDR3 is TGTGCCAGCAGTGAAGGCGGCGGTATCACAGATACGCAGTATTTT.

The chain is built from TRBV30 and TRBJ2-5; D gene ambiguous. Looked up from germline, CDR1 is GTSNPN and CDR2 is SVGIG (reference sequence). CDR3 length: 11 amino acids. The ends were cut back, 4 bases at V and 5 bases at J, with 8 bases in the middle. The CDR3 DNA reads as TGTGCCTGGATTAGAAGTGAGACCCAGTACTTC. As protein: CAWIRSETQYF.

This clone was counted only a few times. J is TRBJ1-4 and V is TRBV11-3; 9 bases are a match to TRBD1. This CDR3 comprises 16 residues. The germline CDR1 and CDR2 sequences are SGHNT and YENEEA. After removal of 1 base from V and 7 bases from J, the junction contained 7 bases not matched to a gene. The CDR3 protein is CASSLGTGQGTEKLFF. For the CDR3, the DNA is TGTGCCAGCAGCTTAGGAACGGGACAGGGTACTGAAAAACTGTTTTTT.